This TCR beta chain was recovered during a study of blood T cell repertoires in COVID-19. Study-level information: The samples span acute and convalescent COVID-19 from the United States, Italy and Spain.

In germline, CDR1 is SGHRS, CDR2 YFSETQ. The CDR3 contains 15 residues. The V gene end was trimmed by 4 bases and the J gene end by 2 bases; junction bases not matched to a gene: 3. TCRdb keeps only in-frame clones here, not all; method: immunoSEQ multiplex PCR. The sample lists some 280,000 clones, 86% occurring once. Sequencing was carried out using peripheral blood. The V gene is TRBV5-1, the J gene TRBJ1-3; TRBD1 agrees at 10 bases. This TCR came from a woman aged 25-40 years with active or convalescent COVID-19. The CDR3 loop reads CASSRDRGPGNTIYF. CDR3 nucleotides: TGCGCCAGCAGCCGGGACAGGGGACCTGGAAACACCATATATTTT. Combining the CDR3 with reference TRBV5-1 and TRBJ1-3 gives the whole variable domain KAGVTQTPRYLIKTRGQQVTLSCSPISGHRSVSWYQQTPGQGLQFLFEYFSETQRNKGNFPGRFSGRQFSNSRSEMNVSTLELGDSALYLCASSRDRGPGNTIYFGEGSWLTVV.